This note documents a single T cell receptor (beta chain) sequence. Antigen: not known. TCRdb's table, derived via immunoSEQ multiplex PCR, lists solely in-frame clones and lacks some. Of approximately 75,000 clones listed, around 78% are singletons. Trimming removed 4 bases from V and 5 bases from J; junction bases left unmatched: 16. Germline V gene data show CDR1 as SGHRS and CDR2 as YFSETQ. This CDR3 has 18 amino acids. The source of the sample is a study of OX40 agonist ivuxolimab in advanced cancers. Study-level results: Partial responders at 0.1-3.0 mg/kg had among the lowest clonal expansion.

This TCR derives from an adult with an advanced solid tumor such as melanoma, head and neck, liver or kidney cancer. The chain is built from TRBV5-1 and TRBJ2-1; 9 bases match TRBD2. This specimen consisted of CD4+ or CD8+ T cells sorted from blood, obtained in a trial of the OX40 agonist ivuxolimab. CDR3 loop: CASSPTNLRTSAHNEQFF. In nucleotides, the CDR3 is TGCGCCAGCAGCCCAACCAATCTAAGGACTAGCGCTCACAATGAGCAGTTCTTC.